The 25 T cell receptor beta chains reported below all come from one sample, sequenced in a study of CD8+ T cells in alopecia areata. This sample's treatment: oral pan-JAK inhibitor, 5-10 mg twice daily. After isolation, RNA underwent reverse transcription to generate cDNA as the sequencing template. The data were produced by immunoSEQ multiplex PCR, yet TCRdb's version contains in-frame clones alone and is incomplete. This sample has 250,000 to 350,000 clones, with approximately 60% found just once. The sequencing here drew on CD4+ T cells sorted from blood, taken at week 52, from a patient treated with tofacitinib. Source of these receptors: a human donor with alopecia areata.

This clone has more than one count but fewer than ten. The rearrangement uses TRBV23-1 and TRBJ1-5; no clear D. TRBV23-1 is reported as an ORF; its role is uncertain. This CDR3 has 16 amino acids. V lost 0 bases to trimming and J lost 3 bases, with 12 bases between them. CDR3 sequence: CASSQSYGGDNQPQHF. For the CDR3, the DNA is TGCGCCAGCAGTCAATCGTATGGCGGGGACAATCAGCCCCAGCATTTT.

The V call is TRBV9, the J call TRBJ1-6; D remains ambiguous. Trimming removed 1 base from V and 10 bases from J, with 12 bases in between. The CDR3 contains 14 residues. Germline values: CDR1 SGDLS, CDR2 YYNGEE. The CDR3 is CASSVSGAESPLHF. The CDR3 nucleotides read TGTGCCAGCAGCGTATCGGGAGCTGAGTCACCCCTCCACTTT. Full variable domain (remainder filled in from reference TRBV9 and TRBJ1-6): DSGVTQTPKHLITATGQRVTLRCSPRSGDLSVYWYQQSLDQGLQFLIQYYNGEERAKGNILERFSAQQFPDLHSELNLSSLELGDSALYFCASSVSGAESPLHFGNGTRLTVT.

Only one count was recorded for this clone. The rearrangement joins TRBV6-5 to TRBJ1-2; a weak D match, TRBD1 (5 bases). Germline-derived CDR1 and CDR2 are MNHEY and SVGAGI. Trimming left V 0 bases short and J 8 bases short, with 10 bases between. This CDR3 spans 13 amino acids. CDR3 bases: TGTGCCAGCAGTTACTCGGGGCAGCGAGGCTACACCTTC. This encodes CASSYSGQRGYTF.

This clone appeared a single time. The chain recombines TRBV7-2 with TRBJ1-5; no definite D call. CDR3 size: 15 residues. The ends were cut back, 1 base at V and 1 base at J, with 8 bases in the middle. Germline V gene data show CDR1 as SGHTA and CDR2 as FQGNSA. CDR3 loop: CASSLEGSSNQPQHF. In DNA form, the CDR3 reads TGTGCCAGCAGCTTAGAAGGATCCAGCAATCAGCCCCAGCATTTT. The whole variable domain, filled in from reference TRBV7-2 and TRBJ1-5, reads GAGVSQSPSNKVTEKGKDVELRCDPISGHTALYWYRQSLGQGLEFLIYFQGNSAPDKSGLPSDRFSAERTGGSVSTLTIQRTQQEDSAVYLCASSLEGSSNQPQHFGDGTRLSIL.

A few counts support this clone. The chain is built from TRBV6-5 and TRBJ1-1, with D perhaps matching TRBD1 (5 bases). The V gene's germline CDR1 is MNHEY and CDR2 SVGAGI. V was clipped by 1 base and J by 8 bases, with 17 bases between them. The CDR3 has 15 residues. The CDR3 bases are TGTGCCAGCAGTTACTTCGGATCCTTAGGGGCAGAAGCTTTCTTT. Its translation: CASSYFGSLGAEAFF.

The chain joins TRBV7-2 to TRBJ2-2; a possible D gene is TRBD1 (6 bases). With 5 bases removed from V and 7 bases from J, the gap between germline ends came to 11 bases. Germline CDR1 is SGHTA and CDR2 is FQGNSA. CDR3 length: 13 residues. The CDR3 coding sequence is TGTGCCAGCAGCCCAAGGGGGAGCGGGGAGCTGTTTTTT. Its protein is CASSPRGSGELFF.

This sequence joins TRBV2 and TRBJ2-3, with 11 positions matching TRBD2. CDR1 and CDR2 (germline): SNHLY, FYNNEI. Trimming at V came to 6 bases and at J to 5 bases, leaving 7 bases not matched to a gene. There are 15 residues in the CDR3. Written as DNA, the CDR3 is TGTGCCAGCAGGCCACTAGCGGGGGTCGGAGATACGCAGTATTTT. The encoded protein is CASRPLAGVGDTQYF.

This chain joins TRBV7-8 and TRBJ2-5; TRBD2 is a possible D gene (7 bases). Per the germline V gene, CDR1 is SGHVS and CDR2 is FQNEAQ. The CDR3 has 17 amino acids. Trimming took off 2 bases at V and 5 bases at J, with 21 bases between the two ends. The CDR3 DNA follows: TGTGCCAGCAGCTTACTCTTTGCGGGGGCTAGGAGGGAGACCCAGTACTTC. This encodes CASSLLFAGARRETQYF.

By share of the sample, this clone is medium-sized (0.01 to 0.1%). This sequence joins TRBV11-2 and TRBJ2-7, with 8 nucleotides matching TRBD1. CDR3 size: 12 residues. Germline V gene lookup returns CDR1 SGHAT and CDR2 FQNNGV. V lost 5 bases, J lost 3 bases, and 0 bases stayed unmatched. CDR3 region: CASSDRGYEQYF. CDR3 in DNA: TGTGCCAGCAGCGACAGGGGCTACGAGCAGTACTTC.

The CDR3 reads CASSFSTGGATDTQYF. The CDR3, as DNA: TGTGCCAGCAGCTTCTCTACCGGGGGGGCGACGGATACGCAGTATTTT. The J gene is TRBJ2-3, the V gene TRBV5-4; 8 bases agree with TRBD2. CDR1 and CDR2 (germline): SGHNT, YYREEE (reference sequence). The CDR3 runs 16 residues. V lost 2 bases and J lost 6; bases outside the gene matches: 11.

V and J are TRBV2 and TRBJ2-4, with D tentatively TRBD1 (6 bases). Germline V CDR1 and CDR2: SNHLY, FYNNEI. The CDR3 spans 12 residues. Trimming left V 10 bases short and J 7 bases short, with 14 bases between. The CDR3 spells CATHRAGNIQYF. CDR3 DNA: TGTGCCACCCACAGGGCAGGGAACATTCAGTACTTC.

V gene TRBV5-8 combines with J gene TRBJ2-5, with D perhaps TRBD2 (5 bases). CDR1 SGHTS and CDR2 YDEGEE come from the germline V gene. Trimming removed 4 bases at V and 1 base at J, with 8 bases between. This CDR3 has 13 amino acids. CDR3: CASSREGQETQYF. Written as DNA, the CDR3 is TGTGCCAGCAGCCGCGAGGGCCAAGAGACCCAGTACTTC.

As for this clone: The identical CDR3 is also encoded by other nucleotide sequences in the sample. This chain uses TRBV5-1 with TRBJ1-1; TRBD1 matches 7 bases. CDR3 length: 14 amino acids. Trimming took 2 bases from V and 1 from J; bases not matched to a gene: 2. In germline, CDR1 is SGHRS, CDR2 YFSETQ. The CDR3, as DNA: TGCGCCAGCAGCTTAAACAGGGGGAACACTGAAGCTTTCTTT. Its translation: CASSLNRGNTEAFF. The full variable domain, its missing parts supplied by reference TRBV5-1 and TRBJ1-1, is KAGVTQTPRYLIKTRGQQVTLSCSPISGHRSVSWYQQTPGQGLQFLFEYFSETQRNKGNFPGRFSGRQFSNSRSEMNVSTLELGDSALYLCASSLNRGNTEAFFGQGTRLTVV.

The V gene is TRBV30, the J gene TRBJ2-2; D remains unclear. V lost 0 bases, J lost 9 bases, and 14 bases lay in between. The CDR3 covers 14 residues. CDR1 is GTSNPN, CDR2 SVGIG, per germline (reference sequence). The CDR3 DNA is TGTGCCTGGAGTGTAGGACCACCCGACCGGGAGCTGTTTTTT. Its translation: CAWSVGPPDRELFF. Filled out from reference TRBV30 and TRBJ2-2, the complete variable domain reads SQTIHQWPATLVQPVGSPLSLECTVEGTSNPNLYWYRQAAGRGLQLLFYSVGIGQISSEVPQNLSASRPQDRQFILSSKKLLLSDSGFYLCAWSVGPPDRELFFGEGSRLTVL.

This rearrangement joins TRBV7-9 to TRBJ1-1; 11 bases map to TRBD1. This CDR3 has 13 residues. Trimming took 8 bases from V and 4 from J; bases not matched to a gene: 3. Germline CDR1 SEHNR, CDR2 FQNEAQ (reference sequence). CDR3 nucleotide sequence: TGTGCCAGCGGGACAGGGGGGATCACTGAAGCTTTCTTT. Translated: CASGTGGITEAFF.

V gene TRBV30 combines with J gene TRBJ2-7; D is possibly TRBD1 (5 bases). The CDR3 totals 14 residues. The V gene lost 3 bases and the J gene lost 0 bases, with 12 bases spanning the gap. Germline loops: CDR1 GTSNPN, CDR2 SVGIG (reference sequence). In DNA form, the CDR3 reads TGTGCCTGGAGCATAAAAGGGGTCTCCTACGAGCAGTACTTC. Translating gives CAWSIKGVSYEQYF.

The CDR3 is CASRARGTQGYEQYF. Written as DNA, the CDR3 is TGTGCCAGCAGAGCCCGAGGGACCCAGGGCTACGAGCAGTACTTC. This chain uses TRBV27 with TRBJ2-7; D may be TRBD1 or TRBD2 (5 bases each). The CDR3 length is 15 residues. From germline, CDR1 is MNHEY and CDR2 SMNVEV (reference sequence). Trimming took 6 bases from V and 3 from J, leaving 18 bases between them.

This clone was observed a handful of times. The gene calls are TRBV30 and TRBJ1-1; 8 bases match TRBD1. Germline V gene sequence: CDR1 GTSNPN, CDR2 SVGIG (reference sequence). This CDR3 is built from 13 residues. J lost 1 base, V lost 3 bases, and 1 base had no gene match. The CDR3 region has the DNA TGTGCCTGGAGAGGACAGGGGAACACTGAAGCTTTCTTT. Amino acid sequence: CAWRGQGNTEAFF.

This chain joins TRBV29-1 and TRBJ2-1; tentative D call: TRBD1 (5 bases). Trimming pared 7 bases from V and 8 bases from J, leaving 12 bases between. Germline CDR1 reads SQVTM; CDR2 reads ANQGSEA. The CDR3 runs to 11 residues. CDR3 sequence reads: CSARQGYEQFF. CDR3 coding DNA: TGCAGCGCTCGGCAGGGATATGAGCAGTTCTTC.

The chain is built from TRBV7-2 and TRBJ2-7, with 10 bases matching TRBD1. V lost 5 bases to trimming and J lost 4 bases; unmatched junction nucleotides: 8. Germline CDR1 SGHTA, CDR2 FQGNSA. The CDR3 is made up of 15 amino acids. The CDR3: CASSAAGTGVYEQYF. DNA for the CDR3: TGTGCCAGCAGCGCAGCCGGGACAGGGGTTTACGAGCAGTACTTC. The complete variable domain, with remaining parts taken from reference TRBV7-2 and TRBJ2-7, reads GAGVSQSPSNKVTEKGKDVELRCDPISGHTALYWYRQSLGQGLEFLIYFQGNSAPDKSGLPSDRFSAERTGGSVSTLTIQRTQQEDSAVYLCASSAAGTGVYEQYFGPGTRLTVT.

In this sample, this clone turned up a few times. The CDR3 loop reads CASREQGRTEAFF. The DNA for the CDR3 is TGTGCCAGTAGGGAGCAGGGACGGACTGAAGCTTTCTTT. The rearrangement uses TRBV19 and TRBJ1-1; TRBD1 is a possible D gene (5 bases). There are 13 residues in the CDR3. Germline V gene sequence: CDR1 LNHDA, CDR2 SQIVND (reference sequence). The ends were cut back, 6 bases at V and 5 bases at J, with 13 bases in the middle.

Only a few counts were recorded for this clone. The rearrangement joins TRBV5-1 to TRBJ1-1; 8 nucleotides align to TRBD1. Germline values: CDR1 SGHRS, CDR2 YFSETQ. There are 13 residues in the CDR3. Losses at the gene ends were 4 bases for V and 7 bases for J; bases not matched to a gene: 6. CDR3 amino acids: CASSRQGRREAFF. The CDR3 DNA reads TGCGCCAGCAGCCGACAGGGGAGGCGTGAAGCTTTCTTT.

This clone has a handful of counts. V gene TRBV4-1 combines with J gene TRBJ1-4; 7 bases are shared with TRBD1. Losses at the gene ends were 4 bases for V and 8 bases for J; bases not matched to a gene: 7. Germline CDR1 and CDR2: MGHRA and YSYEKL. This CDR3 has 14 amino acids. As DNA, the CDR3 is TGCGCCAGCAGCCCCGACAGGGAGCGCGAAAAACTGTTTTTT. Translating it yields CASSPDREREKLFF.

The chain combines TRBV5-1 with TRBJ2-5, with D unclear. This CDR3 region has 15 residues. V lost 0 bases to trimming and J lost 1 base, with 10 bases between them. Per the germline V gene, CDR1 is SGHRS and CDR2 is YFSETQ. This CDR3 reads CASSLGLGSQETQYF. The CDR3 DNA follows: TGCGCCAGCAGCTTGGGTTTAGGGTCCCAAGAGACCCAGTACTTC.

This clone was recorded at least ten times. This chain links TRBV11-2 with TRBJ2-2, with 8 bases lining up with TRBD2. V shed 4 bases and J 6 bases; nucleotides not matched to a gene: 4. The CDR3 covers 14 residues. From germline, CDR1 is SGHAT and CDR2 FQNNGV. This chain's CDR3 is CASSSPGLAGELFF. Written as DNA, the CDR3 is TGTGCCAGCAGCTCACCGGGACTAGCCGGGGAGCTGTTTTTT.